This paragraph reports one TCR beta chain. The antigen is undetermined. The CDR3 extends over 13 amino acids. Trimming cost V 4 bases and J 4 bases, with 9 bases left between them. In germline, CDR1 is SGDLS, CDR2 YYNGEE. Measured with immunoSEQ multiplex PCR; TCRdb has only the in-frame clones, and not every one. The repertoire holds 700 or so clones, with around 42% as singletons. The data originate from a study of tissue T cells after allogeneic stem cell transplantation. Background on the study: Four unmodified and three CD34-selected T-cell-depleted grafts went to graft-versus-host disease patients. Samples with visible lymphocytes on H&E were prioritized for sequencing.

Overall study results and limits: Blood and spleen captured only part of the tissue TCR repertoire. Shared clones across patients were few; motif clustering revealed tissue-specific shared signatures.

The rearrangement links TRBV9 to TRBJ2-4, with a weak D call TRBD2 (5 bases). This TCR derives from a female patient aged 40-69 years with steroid-refractory graft-versus-host disease after an allogeneic stem cell transplant. The graft donor may be the source of some T cells. This sample comprised descending colon tissue, obtained at autopsy. The DNA of the CDR3 is TGTGCCAGCAGCCCAGGAGGAAAAAACATTCAGTACTTC. Protein: CASSPGGKNIQYF. Variable domain in full (rest from reference TRBV9 and TRBJ2-4): DSGVTQTPKHLITATGQRVTLRCSPRSGDLSVYWYQQSLDQGLQFLIQYYNGEERAKGNILERFSAQQFPDLHSELNLSSLELGDSALYFCASSPGGKNIQYFGAGTRLSVL.